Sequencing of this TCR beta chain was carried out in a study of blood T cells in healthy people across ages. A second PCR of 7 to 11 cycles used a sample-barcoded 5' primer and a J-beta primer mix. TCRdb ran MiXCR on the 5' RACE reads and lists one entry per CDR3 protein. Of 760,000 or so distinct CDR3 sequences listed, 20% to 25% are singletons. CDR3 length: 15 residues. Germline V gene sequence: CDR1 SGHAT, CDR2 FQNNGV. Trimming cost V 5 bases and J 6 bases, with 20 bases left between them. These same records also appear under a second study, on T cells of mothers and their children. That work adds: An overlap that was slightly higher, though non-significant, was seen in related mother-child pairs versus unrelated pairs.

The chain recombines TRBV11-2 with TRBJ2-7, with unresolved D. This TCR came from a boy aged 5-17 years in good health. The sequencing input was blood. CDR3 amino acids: CASSPDPDTTTEQYF. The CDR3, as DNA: TGTGCCAGCAGCCCCGACCCTGACACAACGACCGAGCAGTACTTC.